This T cell receptor (beta chain) is from a study of blood T cell repertoires in COVID-19. Study context: T cells, B-cell-depleted T cells, or PBMCs supplied cDNA or gDNA.

Sequencing was performed with immunoSEQ multiplex PCR; in TCRdb, only in-frame clones are kept and a portion is missing. This sample has 250,000 to 400,000 clones; roughly nine tenths occur once, and the top ten carry about 5%. The germline V and J ends were trimmed by 5 bases and 11 bases, with 17 bases remaining between them. Per the germline V gene, CDR1 is LGHDT and CDR2 is YNNKEL (reference sequence). The CDR3 has 13 amino acids. This rearrangement joins TRBV3-1 (or the pseudogene TRBV3-2) to TRBJ2-3; D is unclear. The sample was PBMCs or T cells enriched from blood (not recorded which). This clonotype originated in a man aged 55 to 70 who had recovered from COVID-19. The CDR3 protein is CASSYLAQREQYF. CDR3 bases: TGTGCCAGCAGCTACCTTGCCCAGCGTGAGCAGTATTTT.